Below are 16 T cell receptor beta chains sequenced from a single sample in a study of vaccination effects on CD4 cells after COVID-19. Antigen-specific CD4+ T cells were expanded with viral peptide pools in the ViraFEST assay before sequencing. Following an approximately eleven-day culture, CD4+ T cells were purified. Neither prior SARS-CoV-2 infection nor positive nucleocapsid antibodies were present in the vaccine recipients. No antigen is known for these receptors. TCRdb keeps only in-frame clones here, not all; method: immunoSEQ multiplex PCR. Of tens of thousands of clones in the sample, under 75% are singletons; the top ten hold approximately 20%. Sequencing used CD4+ T cells from PBMCs cultured with SARS-CoV-2 spike peptides, obtained before COVID-19 vaccination. The receptors originated from a human donor who received a COVID-19 vaccine.

This clone was seen only a few times. The V and J genes are TRBV10-3 and TRBJ1-5; TRBD1 might be the D (6 bases). Trimming left V 0 bases short and J 4 bases short, with 7 bases between. The germline gives CDR1 ENHRY, CDR2 SYGVKD. The CDR3 contains 14 residues. The CDR3 protein is CAISESQGNQPQHF. CDR3 bases: TGTGCCATCAGTGAGTCCCAGGGGAATCAGCCCCAGCATTTT.

There are a few counts of this clone. V and J are TRBV2 and TRBJ1-6; a weak D match, TRBD1 (5 bases). V was pared by 8 bases and J by 6 bases, with 17 bases between. Germline V gives CDR1 SNHLY, CDR2 FYNNEI. CDR3 length: 15 amino acids. CDR3: CASAPADSFNSPLHF. Written as DNA, the CDR3 is TGTGCCAGCGCACCTGCCGACAGTTTTAATTCACCCCTCCACTTT.

The chain employs TRBV28 and TRBJ1-3, with D maybe TRBD1 (5 bases). Looked up from germline, CDR1 is MDHEN and CDR2 is SYDVKM. The CDR3 runs 15 residues. V gave up 4 bases and J gave up 0 bases, with 10 bases separating them. CDR3 DNA sequence: TGTGCCAGCAGTTCCCAGGGTATCTCTGGAAACACCATATATTTT. It codes for CASSSQGISGNTIYF.

The chain recombines TRBV25-1 with TRBJ2-3; D perhaps matches TRBD2 (5 bases). V lost 3 bases and J lost 2, with 12 bases in between. CDR1 is MGHDK and CDR2 is SYGVNS in the germline V gene. The CDR3 totals 15 residues. This CDR3 reads CASSDPADYTDTQYF. The DNA of the CDR3 is TGTGCCAGCAGTGACCCAGCGGATTACACAGATACGCAGTATTTT.

The gene calls are TRBV18 and TRBJ2-1, with 10 bases identical to TRBD2. The V and J ends lost 3 bases and 7 bases, in that order; junction bases with no gene match: 9. CDR1 is KGHSH, CDR2 LQKENI, per germline. There are 16 residues in the CDR3. The DNA for the CDR3 is TGTGCCAGCTCACCTCCCTCTAGCGGGGGAGGAAATGAGCAGTTCTTC. Amino acids: CASSPPSSGGGNEQFF.

CDR3: CSVVKGIVAEQFF. CDR3 nucleotide sequence: TGCAGCGTTGTAAAGGGTATAGTGGCTGAGCAGTTCTTC. The rearrangement links TRBV29-1 to TRBJ2-1, with D hard to call. With 4 bases removed from V and 9 bases from J, the gap between germline ends came to 16 bases. Germline V CDR1 and CDR2: SQVTM, ANQGSEA. The CDR3 totals 13 residues.

The chain has TRBV10-3 and TRBJ1-5, with D unclear. The germline gives CDR1 ENHRY, CDR2 SYGVKD. This CDR3 is built from 14 residues. V lost 3 bases to trimming and J lost 3 bases, with 9 bases between them. The CDR3 sequence: CAISDSGSNQPQHF. CDR3 coding DNA: TGTGCCATCAGTGACTCGGGATCCAATCAGCCCCAGCATTTT.

The chain has TRBV10-3 and TRBJ2-7, with D tentatively TRBD1 or TRBD2 (5 bases each). CDR3 length: 12 amino acids. The V gene's germline CDR1 is ENHRY and CDR2 SYGVKD. V was shortened by 4 bases and J by 5 bases, with 9 bases between the two germline ends. CDR3 nucleotides: TGTGCCATCAGTGTGGGGGTCCACGAGCAGTACTTC. Translating gives CAISVGVHEQYF.

This rearrangement joins TRBV29-1 to TRBJ1-2; tentative D call: TRBD1 (6 bases). The ends were cut back, 6 bases at V and 5 bases at J, with 19 bases in the middle. This CDR3 has 14 amino acids. CDR1 is SQVTM, CDR2 ANQGSEA, per germline. This CDR3 reads CSVVAIWDIYGYTF. CDR3 DNA sequence: TGCAGCGTCGTAGCTATTTGGGACATTTATGGCTACACCTTC.

The gene calls are TRBV5-1 and TRBJ2-5; a possible D gene is TRBD2 (7 bases). CDR1 is SGHRS and CDR2 is YFSETQ in the germline V gene. The germline V and J ends were trimmed by 3 bases and 13 bases, with 13 bases remaining between them. The CDR3 sequence is 11 residues long. As DNA, the CDR3 is TGCGCCAGCAGCTGGGGGGGCCCGTGGTACTTC. Translated: CASSWGGPWYF.

The chain is built from TRBV30 and TRBJ1-4, with TRBD1 matching 11 bases. The CDR3 is 16 residues long. Germline CDR1 and CDR2: GTSNPN and SVGIG (reference sequence). With V trimmed by 2 bases and J by 0 bases, 2 bases remained unmatched. The CDR3 region has the DNA TGTGCCTGGAGTCCGGGACAGGGGGCAACTAATGAAAAACTGTTTTTT. It translates to CAWSPGQGATNEKLFF.

This clone was observed a handful of times. The V gene is TRBV5-6, the J gene TRBJ2-2; perhaps D is TRBD1 or TRBD2 (7 bases each). Germline V gene sequence: CDR1 SGHDT, CDR2 YYEEEE. V was trimmed by 6 bases and J by 5 bases, leaving 17 bases between them. This CDR3 spans 15 amino acids. CDR3 protein: CASNPAGGETGELFF. CDR3 DNA sequence: TGTGCCAGCAACCCGGCAGGGGGGGAAACCGGGGAGCTGTTTTTT.

This chain uses TRBV29-1 with TRBJ2-3; 9 bases align to TRBD2. CDR1 is SQVTM and CDR2 is ANQGSEA in the germline V gene. This CDR3 contains 14 residues. J lost 1 base, V lost 3 bases, and 2 bases had no gene match. The CDR3: CSVDAGGRTDTQYF. CDR3 nucleotide sequence: TGCAGCGTTGATGCGGGAGGGCGCACAGATACGCAGTATTTT.

This clone was detected only once. The V and J genes are TRBV5-4 and TRBJ2-3, with TRBD2 matching over 11 bases. The CDR3 loop spans 19 amino acids. V trimming: 0 bases; J trimming: 2 bases; junction bases outside the gene matches: 11. CDR1 and CDR2 from the germline V gene are SGHNT and YYREEE (reference sequence). CDR3 in DNA: TGTGCCAGCAGCTTGGGGCTAGCGGGGGGATGGGCGAACACAGATACGCAGTATTTT. It encodes CASSLGLAGGWANTDTQYF.

This sequence joins TRBV6-4 and TRBJ1-4, with no clear D. CDR3 length: 13 residues. CDR1 and CDR2 (germline): MRHNA, SNTAGT. The V end was cut by 10 bases, the J end by 7 bases, with 16 bases between. The CDR3 DNA sequence: TGTGCCACCCGAGGGCGGATCGGTGAAAAACTGTTTTTT. Its translation is CATRGRIGEKLFF.

The rearrangement links TRBV7-8 to TRBJ1-1; a possible D gene is TRBD1 (5 bases). Germline CDR1 reads SGHVS; CDR2 reads FQNEAQ. Deletions cut 0 bases from V and 0 bases from J, with 11 bases between. CDR3 size: 16 residues. The CDR3 DNA reads as TGTGCCAGCAGCTTAGCGCTTCGACAGCTGAACACTGAAGCTTTCTTT. Amino acid sequence: CASSLALRQLNTEAFF.